Following are 21 T cell receptor beta chains from one sample sequenced in a study of cytomegalovirus exposure and HLA in healthy donors. 60 Vbeta and 13 Jbeta primers were used in PCR. Sequencing was performed with immunoSEQ multiplex PCR; in TCRdb, only in-frame clones are kept and a portion is missing. The sample holds some 190,000 clones, approximately 86% seen once. The sample was PBMCs. Receptors originate from a woman aged 30 to 39 in good health and CMV-seronegative.

The chain combines TRBV7-9 with TRBJ2-5; D perhaps matches TRBD1 (5 bases). Trimming left V 8 bases short and J 0 bases short, with 13 bases between. Germline CDR1 is SEHNR and CDR2 is FQNEAQ (reference sequence). The length of the CDR3 is 14 residues. CDR3: CASRTGAYQETQYF. DNA for the CDR3: TGTGCCAGCCGAACAGGAGCGTACCAAGAGACCCAGTACTTC.

The J gene is TRBJ2-7, the V gene TRBV6-1; TRBD1 agrees at 7 bases. CDR1 is MNHNS, CDR2 SASEGT, per germline. The V and J ends lost 1 base and 7 bases, in that order; junction bases with no gene match: 4. The CDR3 runs to 13 residues. CDR3 sequence: CASSEGTGGEQYF. CDR3 nucleotide sequence: TGTGCCAGCAGTGAAGGGACAGGCGGAGAGCAGTACTTC.

The chain uses TRBV28 and TRBJ2-1; the match to TRBD2 covers 13 bases. V dropped 1 base and J dropped 5; count of bases not matched to a gene: 8. Germline-derived CDR1 and CDR2 are MDHEN and SYDVKM. This CDR3 is 18 amino acids long. CDR3 amino acids: CASSLLGPGLAGNNEQFF. In nucleotides, the CDR3 is TGTGCCAGCAGTTTATTGGGGCCGGGACTAGCGGGGAACAATGAGCAGTTCTTC.

The chain joins TRBV9 to TRBJ2-2, with D unresolved. The germline CDR1 and CDR2 sequences are SGDLS and YYNGEE. This CDR3 is 14 amino acids long. Trimming shortened V by 4 bases and J by 1 base, and 8 bases separated the two germline ends. The CDR3 loop reads CASSPPKNTGELFF. The CDR3 coding sequence is TGTGCCAGCAGCCCCCCCAAGAACACCGGGGAGCTGTTTTTT.

The rearrangement joins TRBV6-1 to TRBJ2-7, with unresolved D. V was shortened by 3 bases and J by 4 bases, with 13 bases between the two germline ends. Germline V gene lookup returns CDR1 MNHNS and CDR2 SASEGT. The CDR3 contains 14 residues. CDR3 bases: TGTGCCAGCAGTGACCGCGTGGCGGCATACGAGCAGTACTTC. It codes for CASSDRVAAYEQYF.

The chain recombines TRBV5-1 with TRBJ1-2; D ambiguous. CDR3 length: 13 residues. CDR1 SGHRS and CDR2 YFSETQ come from the germline V gene. The V and J ends lost 0 bases and 5 bases respectively, with 8 bases between them. The CDR3 nucleotides are TGCGCCAGCAGCTTGGACAGTCAATATGGCTACACCTTC. It is translated as CASSLDSQYGYTF.

The J gene is TRBJ2-1, the V gene TRBV7-9, with 10 bases fitting TRBD2. CDR3 length equals 14 residues. The V gene end was trimmed by 7 bases and the J gene end by 4 bases; junction bases not matched to a gene: 4. CDR1 and CDR2 (germline): SEHNR, FQNEAQ (reference sequence). The DNA for the CDR3 is TGTGCCAGCACTCTAGCGGGAGCTTACAATGAGCAGTTCTTC. Translating it yields CASTLAGAYNEQFF.

This chain uses TRBV28 with TRBJ2-1; 8 nucleotides match TRBD2. The CDR3 totals 18 residues. V dropped 4 bases and J dropped 10; count of bases not matched to a gene: 21. Germline V gene sequence: CDR1 MDHEN, CDR2 SYDVKM. CDR3 in amino acids: CASSSRWLSGALSREQFF. In nucleotides, the CDR3 is TGTGCCAGCAGTTCCCGTTGGCTTAGCGGGGCGCTCTCTCGAGAGCAGTTCTTC.

There are a few counts of this clone. J is TRBJ1-4 and V is TRBV28, with D possibly matching TRBD1 (5 bases). This CDR3 has 14 residues. The V end was cut by 5 bases, the J end by 10 bases, with 17 bases between. Germline values: CDR1 MDHEN, CDR2 SYDVKM. The CDR3 coding sequence is TGTGCCAGCAGTCCGGGCGGGGCAGGGCGAAAACTGTTTTTT. This translates into CASSPGGAGRKLFF.

V gene TRBV2 combines with J gene TRBJ1-6; a possible D gene is TRBD1 (5 bases). The germline CDR1 and CDR2 sequences are SNHLY and FYNNEI. V was shortened by 7 bases and J by 9 bases, with 13 bases between the two germline ends. The CDR3 contains 13 residues. CDR3 in DNA: TGTGCCAGCATGGGCGACGGGGGTTCACCCCTCCACTTT. Its translation is CASMGDGGSPLHF. The full variable domain, rest sourced from reference TRBV2 and TRBJ1-6, is EPEVTQTPSHQVTQMGQEVILRCVPISNHLYFYWYRQILGQKVEFLVSFYNNEISEKSEIFDDQFSVERPDGSNFTLKIRSTKLEDSAMYFCASMGDGGSPLHFGNGTRLTVT.

This clone came up once. The CDR3: CASSATAGGTDTQYF. CDR3 DNA sequence: TGTGCCAGCAGCGCCACAGCGGGAGGCACAGATACGCAGTATTTT. V usage is TRBV9 and J usage is TRBJ2-3; 8 nucleotides match TRBD2. The CDR3 contains 15 residues. With 3 bases clipped from V and 1 base from J, the junction kept 4 bases outside the gene matches. Germline assignment: CDR1 SGDLS and CDR2 YYNGEE.

This clone was detected a few times. The CDR3: CASSDQGEYTEAFF. The CDR3 DNA reads TGCGCCAGCAGCGATCAGGGGGAGTACACTGAAGCTTTCTTT. The chain uses TRBV5-1 and TRBJ1-1; TRBD1 agrees at 7 bases. J lost 3 bases, V lost 4 bases, and 6 bases had no gene match. Per germline, CDR1 SGHRS and CDR2 YFSETQ. The CDR3 is 14 amino acids.

The rearrangement joins TRBV6-1 to TRBJ1-5; D is uncertain. The CDR3 is 15 residues long. The V end was cut by 0 bases, the J end by 6 bases, with 12 bases between. CDR1 is MNHNS, CDR2 SASEGT, per germline. The CDR3 spells CASSEAVSTSQPQHF. The CDR3 DNA reads as TGTGCCAGCAGTGAAGCGGTTTCGACATCTCAGCCCCAGCATTTT.

The chain recombines TRBV9 with TRBJ1-1, with 8 bases lining up with TRBD1. This CDR3 is built from 15 residues. V lost 4 bases to trimming and J lost 0 bases; unmatched junction nucleotides: 5. Germline V gene sequence: CDR1 SGDLS, CDR2 YYNGEE. The CDR3 coding sequence is TGTGCCAGCAGCCCCAGGACAGGGATGAACACTGAAGCTTTCTTT. The encoded protein is CASSPRTGMNTEAFF.

The gene calls are TRBV10-1 and TRBJ2-7; 7 bases match TRBD1. With 3 bases clipped from V and 2 bases from J, the junction kept 7 bases outside the gene matches. This CDR3 is built from 15 residues. Germline V gene data show CDR1 as WNHNN and CDR2 as SYGVQD (reference sequence). DNA for the CDR3: TGCGCCAGCAGTGACGGACAGGTCCTTCCCTACGAGCAGTACTTC. This gives the protein CASSDGQVLPYEQYF.

The chain links TRBV5-1 to TRBJ2-5, with TRBD1 identical over 7 bases. The V segment lost 4 bases and the J segment 3 bases; nucleotides outside the gene matches: 3. Germline CDR1 and CDR2: SGHRS and YFSETQ. The CDR3 has 13 amino acids. CDR3 DNA sequence: TGCGCCAGCAGCCAGGGACAGAAAGAGACCCAGTACTTC. Translation gives CASSQGQKETQYF.

This chain connects TRBV4-2 to TRBJ2-1, with D tentatively TRBD1 (6 bases). The CDR3 is made up of 15 amino acids. Germline V gene data show CDR1 as LGHNA and CDR2 as YNFKEQ. Trimming removed 0 bases at V and 8 bases at J, with 14 bases between. The CDR3 region has the DNA TGTGCCAGCAGCCAAGATGAAGGACAGAGAGATGAGCAGTTCTTC. Protein sequence: CASSQDEGQRDEQFF.

The chain carries TRBV2 and TRBJ1-5; TRBD1 aligns across 7 bases. V lost 4 bases and J lost 5; bases outside the gene matches: 11. CDR1 and CDR2 from the germline V gene are SNHLY and FYNNEI. The CDR3 has 16 amino acids. The CDR3 sequence is CASSGISGGQDQPQHF. The CDR3 DNA is TGTGCCAGCAGTGGGATTTCAGGGGGTCAGGATCAGCCCCAGCATTTT. The full variable domain, its missing parts supplied by reference TRBV2 and TRBJ1-5, is EPEVTQTPSHQVTQMGQEVILRCVPISNHLYFYWYRQILGQKVEFLVSFYNNEISEKSEIFDDQFSVERPDGSNFTLKIRSTKLEDSAMYFCASSGISGGQDQPQHFGDGTRLSIL.

The chain couples TRBV10-1 to TRBJ2-7, with 8 bases lining up with TRBD2. Looked up from germline, CDR1 is WNHNN and CDR2 is SYGVQD (reference sequence). The CDR3 totals 13 residues. After removal of 8 bases from V and 6 bases from J, the junction contained 9 bases not matched to a gene. CDR3 protein: CASSSGLAGEQYF. CDR3 in DNA: TGCGCCAGCTCCTCAGGACTAGCTGGCGAGCAGTACTTC.

The J gene is TRBJ2-5, the V gene TRBV6-1, with a possible D match to TRBD2 (6 bases). The last part of the DNA fits TRBJ2-7 better; the J call may be wrong. This CDR3 spans 13 amino acids. From germline, CDR1 is MNHNS and CDR2 SASEGT. The CDR3 here is CASSGHGSYEQYF. The CDR3 nucleotides are TGTGCCAGCAGTGGCCACGGGAGTTACGAGCAGTACTTC.

The chain uses TRBV2 and TRBJ1-1; the D is unclear. Germline V gives CDR1 SNHLY, CDR2 FYNNEI. This CDR3 comprises 14 residues. Trimming shortened V by 2 bases and J by 11 bases, and 18 bases separated the two germline ends. DNA of the CDR3: TGTGCCAGCAGTGAATTCAACGGGATTTATAGGGCTTTCTTT. It is translated as CASSEFNGIYRAFF.